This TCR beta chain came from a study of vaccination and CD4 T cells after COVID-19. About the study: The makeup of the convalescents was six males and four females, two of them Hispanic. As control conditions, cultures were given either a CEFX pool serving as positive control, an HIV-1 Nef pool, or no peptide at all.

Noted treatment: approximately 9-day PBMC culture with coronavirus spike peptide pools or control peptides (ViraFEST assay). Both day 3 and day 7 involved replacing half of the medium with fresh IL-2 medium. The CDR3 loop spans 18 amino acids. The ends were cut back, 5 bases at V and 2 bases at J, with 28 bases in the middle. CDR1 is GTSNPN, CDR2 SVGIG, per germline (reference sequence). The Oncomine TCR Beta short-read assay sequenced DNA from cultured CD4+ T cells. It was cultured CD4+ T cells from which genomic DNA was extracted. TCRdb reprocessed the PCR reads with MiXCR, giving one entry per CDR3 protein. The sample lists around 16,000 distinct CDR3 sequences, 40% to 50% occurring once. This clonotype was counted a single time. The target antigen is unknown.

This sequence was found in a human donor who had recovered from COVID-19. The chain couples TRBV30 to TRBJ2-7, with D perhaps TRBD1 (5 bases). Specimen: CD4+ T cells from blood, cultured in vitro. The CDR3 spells CAWVRWSLKGNGTYEQYF. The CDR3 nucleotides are TGTGCCTGGGTCCGGTGGAGCCTTAAGGGGAATGGGACCTACGAGCAGTACTTC.